This TCR beta chain was documented in a study of blood T cells in healthy people across ages. Concerning this clonotype itself: This sequence may be a read error, since a much larger clone differs from it by one base.

The CDR3 totals 14 residues. CDR1 SQVTM and CDR2 ANQGSEA come from the germline V gene. Sample-barcoded 5' priming and a J-beta primer mix drove a second PCR of roughly 7 to 11 cycles. Unique molecular identifiers of 12 random nucleotides labeled each cDNA. TCRdb re-called the 5' RACE reads through MiXCR, storing one row per CDR3 protein. The sample contains fewer than 2,000,000 distinct CDR3 sequences, almost 35% of which appear only once. The sequence was obtained from a woman aged 25 to 39 in good health. Source material: blood. This rearrangement joins TRBV29-1 to TRBJ2-1; TRBD2 is a possible D gene (6 bases). DNA for the CDR3: TGCATCGGGACCACCGGGACTTCCAGCGGGGAGCAGTTCTTC. It translates to CIGTTGTSSGEQFF.